This T cell receptor (beta chain) stems from a study of beta chain features in type 1 diabetes. Regarding the study as a whole: Across patients, naive, central memory and Treg TCRB repertoires exhibited apparently greater similarity than was observed across healthy donors. All four CD4+ subsets of Type 1 diabetes patients contained TCRB CDR3s that were moderately but significantly shorter.

Cells sorted by CD45RO/CCR7/CD25/CD127/CD95/CD27 comprised CD4+ naive, central memory, regulatory and stem cell-like memory cells. CDR3 length: 15 residues. Germline V gene data show CDR1 as MGHRA and CDR2 as YSYEKL. The ends were cut back, 2 bases at V and 10 bases at J, with 15 bases in the middle. In its sample, this clone was seen a few times. What it recognizes is unknown. Expressed TCRB transcripts were sequenced, since all the RNA that had been isolated was reverse transcribed. Libraries were prepared by immunoSEQ multiplex PCR; TCRdb keeps only in-frame clonotypes and omits some of them. The repertoire holds 280,000 or so clones, with approximately 15% as singletons.

What was sequenced was naive CD4+ T cells from blood. The TCR comes from a man between 18 and 29 years old with type 1 diabetes. The chain is built from TRBV4-1 and TRBJ1-6; possible D gene TRBD1, 6 bases. The chain's CDR3 is CASSQFQGIRSPLHF. The CDR3 nucleotides read TGCGCCAGCAGCCAATTCCAGGGGATCCGATCACCCCTCCACTTT.